A selection of T cell receptor beta chains follows, all from one sample in a study of Graves' ophthalmopathy and Graves' hyperthyroidism. TCRdb fed the multiplex PCR reads into MiXCR, producing one record per CDR3 protein. Among a few hundred thousand distinct CDR3 sequences listed, approximately 37% were seen once. Sequences were obtained from peripheral blood or thyroid tissue (not recorded which). These TCRs come from an adult man with Graves' hyperthyroidism. Both conserved end residues are part of each CDR3. The order of the fields is V gene, J gene, CDR3 protein.

>TRBV10-2|TRBJ1-3
CASTDSFSGNTIYF
>TRBV5-1|TRBJ2-7
CASSLGTALGHEQYF
>TRBV9|TRBJ2-2
CASSAQGGTAGELFF
>TRBV7-8|TRBJ2-5
CASSLLAGVYQETQYF
>TRBV9|TRBJ2-7
CASSLMAGGFYEQCF
>TRBV7-6|TRBJ2-2
CASSFLPRGGGTGELFF
>TRBV20-1|TRBJ1-5
CSAPQGSSNQPQHF
>TRBV29-1|TRBJ1-2
CSLRQGGYGYTF
>TRBV7-2|TRBJ1-2
CASSPLTGYTF
>TRBV24-1|TRBJ2-3
CATSDLVQAGDTQYF
>TRBV20-1|TRBJ1-3
CSARVPSLWSSGNTIYF
>TRBV7-4|TRBJ1-6
CASSCTGYNSPLHF
>TRBV3-1|TRBJ1-1
CASSQLTVNTEAFF
>TRBV28|TRBJ2-2
CASSFRARGGELFF
>TRBV7-7|TRBJ2-3
CASSFGQGTDTQYF
>TRBV7-8|TRBJ2-6
CASTPRAGANVLTF
>TRBV10-3|TRBJ1-1
CAIVGGTEAFF
>TRBV20-1|TRBJ1-1
CSARVGHMNTEAFF
>TRBV2|TRBJ1-1
CASSILQGTEAFF
>TRBV5-8|TRBJ2-3
CASSRRLAGDRTQYF
>TRBV19|TRBJ2-7
CASSISRVGEQYF
>TRBV2|TRBJ2-5
CASSESWGQGNQYF
>TRBV29-1|TRBJ2-3
CSVDKVGEFTDTQYF
>TRBV29-1|TRBJ1-2
CSASRGTNYGYTF
>TRBV19|TRBJ1-1
CASSYRFTGAEAFF
>TRBV6-6|TRBJ2-5
CASSKTSGGARETQYF
>TRBV6-6|TRBJ2-7
CASIQRLAGGSYEQYF
>TRBV20-1|TRBJ2-7
CSAMKGQAYEQYF
>TRBV3-1|TRBJ2-5
CASSHRWDSVETQYF
>TRBV20-1|TRBJ1-1
CSARDQQAQNTEAFF
>TRBV7-9|TRBJ2-7
CASSLNGPSSEQYF
>TRBV19|TRBJ2-7
CASMGHDLRRETYEQYF
>TRBV4-1|TRBJ2-7
CASSQSPRGHYEQYF
>TRBV29-1|TRBJ2-7
CSVAWTGDYEQYF
>TRBV29-1|TRBJ1-1
CSVDGVGTEAFF
>TRBV5-1|TRBJ1-6
CASSSRDSRRGGRDSPLHF
>TRBV30|TRBJ2-2
CAWGQNTGELFF
>TRBV15|TRBJ2-5
CATSRGQGETQYF
>TRBV29-1|TRBJ1-3
CSGGVGGNTIYF
>TRBV20-1|TRBJ2-2
CSAKAGELFF
>TRBV27|TRBJ2-7
CASSSLAGIGEQYF
>TRBV2|TRBJ1-2
CASSWTGRGDGYTF
>TRBV20-1|TRBJ2-7
CSASGTSGSRNEQYF
>TRBV27|TRBJ1-5
CASSSYDSNQLQHF
>TRBV11-2|TRBJ2-5
CASSLEGRQQETQYF
>TRBV19|TRBJ2-2
CASSIPGVLGNTGELFF
>TRBV7-9|TRBJ2-7
CASSPDSSYEQYF
>TRBV6-1|TRBJ2-2
CASSNRGSGELFF
>TRBV5-1|TRBJ2-5
CASSVDGRETQYF
>TRBV6-5|TRBJ2-5
CASTTGETQYF
>TRBV19|TRBJ1-1
CASSDWTNPEAFF